This T cell receptor beta chain originates from a study of post-analysis software for immune sequencing data. General study points: Four or five TRBV segments (TRBV5-6, TRBV5-1 and TRBV20-1 among them) occurred more frequently in patients than in controls.

Germline values: CDR1 MNHNY, CDR2 SVGAGI (reference sequence). The CDR3 runs 12 residues. V gave up 0 bases and J gave up 6 bases, with 3 bases separating them. In regard to this clonotype: Its antigen is as yet unknown.

Carried by the TCR beta cDNA libraries were unique molecular identifiers. In TCRdb, the PCR reads were re-called with MiXCR into one record per CDR3 protein. The sample gives fewer than 700,000 distinct CDR3 sequences, 44% of which show up once; 1.5% to 2% is in the top ten. This clonotype originated in a girl aged 5 to 17 with multiple sclerosis. Sequencing was performed on blood. The rearrangement links TRBV6-6 to TRBJ2-1, with no clear D. The CDR3 loop is CASSYSTNEQFF. The CDR3, as DNA: TGTGCCAGCAGTTACTCGACCAATGAGCAGTTCTTC.